The entry that follows covers one T cell receptor beta chain sequence. The antigen is unknown. The entry originates in a study of shared clonotypes between healthy human individuals. Notes on the study in general: Generation probability values for non-shared clonotypes were lower than those for clonotypes shared by all four donors.

Genomic DNA of every subset was divided equally among multiple immunoSEQ plates. As handled by the study authors: ImmunoSEQ supplied junction-only sequences lacking quality scores, so filtering was different. Generated by immunoSEQ multiplex PCR, the TCRdb table keeps only in-frame clones and is missing some. For V, J and clone size, that table is used; D and trimming come from the DNA. This sample yields about 2 million clones, of which over 85% are seen a single time; 0.13% belongs to the top ten. The ends lost 3 bases at V and 7 bases at J; junction bases unmatched: 12. CDR1 is SGHTS and CDR2 is YDEGEE in the germline V gene. The CDR3 consists of 16 residues.

This TCR came from a man younger than 30 in good health. The rearrangement links TRBV5-8 to TRBJ1-5; 8 bases line up with TRBD1. Sequencing input: naive CD4+ T cells sorted from blood. Indicated subset: CD45RA+ positively selected. This CDR3 reads CASSYYQGAQYQPQHF. In DNA, the CDR3 is TGTGCCAGCAGCTATTACCAGGGGGCCCAATACCAGCCCCAGCATTTT.